The rows below give T cell receptor beta chains drawn from one sample of a study of cytomegalovirus exposure and HLA in healthy donors. Assay used: immunoSEQ multiplex PCR; TCRdb lists only in-frame clones, some missing. The data contain about 240,000 clones, approximately 90% of them singletons. The sequenced sample was PBMCs. These receptors were obtained from a young man in good health and CMV-seronegative. The CDR3 runs from the conserved cysteine through the conserved F or W. Each record gives: clone size, V gene, D gene, J gene, CDR3 protein, CDR3 DNA. A D gene is named only where the DNA matches it firmly. Some rows have no size entry. The others give once, few or many, or a class for an expanded clone.

clone_size: -; v_call: TRBV27; d_call: -; j_call: TRBJ2-1; cdr3_aa: CASRGWDFPNEQFF; cdr3_nt: TGTGCCAGCAGGGGATGGGACTTCCCCAATGAGCAGTTCTTC
clone_size: few; v_call: TRBV6-1; d_call: -; j_call: TRBJ1-5; cdr3_aa: CASSDTGTMGNQPQHF; cdr3_nt: TGTGCCAGCAGTGACACCGGGACAATGGGCAATCAGCCCCAGCATTTT
clone_size: -; v_call: TRBV5-1; d_call: -; j_call: TRBJ2-2; cdr3_aa: CASSLDSNTGELFF; cdr3_nt: TGCGCCAGCAGCTTGGACAGCAACACCGGGGAGCTGTTTTTT
clone_size: -; v_call: TRBV9; d_call: -; j_call: TRBJ1-3; cdr3_aa: CASRPTSSGNTIYF; cdr3_nt: TGTGCCAGCAGACCCACCAGCTCTGGAAACACCATATATTTT
clone_size: -; v_call: TRBV9; d_call: TRBD2; j_call: TRBJ2-3; cdr3_aa: CASRPARGRGTDTQYF; cdr3_nt: TGTGCCAGCAGACCGGCCCGGGGGAGGGGCACAGATACGCAGTATTTT
clone_size: once; v_call: TRBV7-9; d_call: -; j_call: TRBJ2-7; cdr3_aa: CASSLALKGNEQYF; cdr3_nt: TGTGCCAGCAGCTTAGCGCTTAAGGGGAACGAGCAGTACTTC
clone_size: -; v_call: TRBV7-8; d_call: -; j_call: TRBJ2-2; cdr3_aa: CASSLGLGGGELFF; cdr3_nt: TGTGCCAGCAGCTTAGGGTTAGGAGGCGGGGAGCTGTTTTTT
clone_size: -; v_call: TRBV5-8; d_call: TRBD1; j_call: TRBJ2-7; cdr3_aa: CASSLGITGGYEQYF; cdr3_nt: TGTGCCAGCAGCTTAGGGATCACAGGGGGCTACGAGCAGTACTTC
clone_size: -; v_call: TRBV5-6; d_call: TRBD1; j_call: TRBJ2-7; cdr3_aa: CASSLDRGVDEQYF; cdr3_nt: TGTGCCAGCAGCTTGGACAGGGGAGTGGACGAGCAGTACTTC
clone_size: once; v_call: TRBV30; d_call: TRBD1; j_call: TRBJ1-1; cdr3_aa: CAWSGGGKDEAFF; cdr3_nt: TGTGCCTGGAGTGGAGGGGGCAAGGATGAAGCTTTCTTT
clone_size: -; v_call: TRBV7-9; d_call: -; j_call: TRBJ2-1; cdr3_aa: CASTLESSYNEQFF; cdr3_nt: TGTGCCAGCACCCTAGAGAGCTCCTACAATGAGCAGTTCTTC
clone_size: many; v_call: TRBV9; d_call: TRBD2; j_call: TRBJ2-1; cdr3_aa: CASSSRTSGTHNEQFF; cdr3_nt: TGTGCCAGCAGCTCCCGGACTAGCGGGACTCACAATGAGCAGTTCTTC
clone_size: -; v_call: TRBV7-6; d_call: TRBD2; j_call: TRBJ2-3; cdr3_aa: CASSLGPGAGGPDTQYF; cdr3_nt: TGTGCCAGCAGCTTAGGTCCGGGAGCGGGGGGGCCAGATACGCAGTATTTT
clone_size: -; v_call: TRBV4-1; d_call: -; j_call: TRBJ2-2; cdr3_aa: CASSPSGRNTGELFF; cdr3_nt: TGCGCCAGCAGCCCCAGCGGACGGAACACCGGGGAGCTGTTTTTT
clone_size: once; v_call: TRBV2; d_call: -; j_call: TRBJ1-1; cdr3_aa: CASREEQGRTEAFF; cdr3_nt: TGTGCCAGCAGAGAAGAACAGGGTAGGACTGAAGCTTTCTTT
clone_size: once; v_call: TRBV4-1; d_call: -; j_call: TRBJ1-2; cdr3_aa: CASSQGYAGYTF; cdr3_nt: TGCGCCAGCAGCCAAGGATATGCGGGCTACACCTTC
clone_size: -; v_call: TRBV30; d_call: -; j_call: TRBJ1-4; cdr3_aa: CAWNRASANEKLFF; cdr3_nt: TGTGCCTGGAACAGGGCGAGCGCTAATGAAAAACTGTTTTTT
clone_size: -; v_call: TRBV13; d_call: TRBD1; j_call: TRBJ1-1; cdr3_aa: CASSLGTGFMNTEAFF; cdr3_nt: TGTGCCAGCAGCTTAGGGACAGGGTTCATGAACACTGAAGCTTTCTTT
clone_size: once; v_call: TRBV6-4; d_call: TRBD1; j_call: TRBJ2-7; cdr3_aa: CAVRDSSYEQYF; cdr3_nt: TGTGCCGTCCGGGACAGCTCCTACGAGCAGTACTTC
clone_size: -; v_call: TRBV5-1; d_call: -; j_call: TRBJ1-5; cdr3_aa: CASSLGAGEVQPQHF; cdr3_nt: TGCGCCAGCAGCCTTGGAGCGGGAGAGGTACAGCCCCAGCATTTT
clone_size: -; v_call: TRBV27; d_call: -; j_call: TRBJ1-2; cdr3_aa: CASSTKGEGYTF; cdr3_nt: TGTGCCAGCAGTACCAAGGGGGAAGGCTACACCTTC
clone_size: -; v_call: TRBV7-2; d_call: TRBD2; j_call: TRBJ2-5; cdr3_aa: CASRVTRGGQETQYF; cdr3_nt: TGTGCCAGCAGAGTTACTCGCGGGGGCCAAGAGACCCAGTACTTC
clone_size: -; v_call: TRBV4-1; d_call: -; j_call: TRBJ2-7; cdr3_aa: CASSQVRTASYEQYF; cdr3_nt: TGCGCCAGCAGCCAAGTCAGGACAGCTTCCTACGAGCAGTACTTC
clone_size: -; v_call: TRBV25-1; d_call: -; j_call: TRBJ1-6; cdr3_aa: CASSLDSNSPLHF; cdr3_nt: TGTGCCAGCAGTCTCGACAGCAATTCACCCCTCCACTTT
clone_size: -; v_call: TRBV4-1; d_call: TRBD2; j_call: TRBJ2-7; cdr3_aa: CASSQGRGAYEQYF; cdr3_nt: TGCGCCAGCAGCCAAGGACGGGGGGCCTACGAGCAGTACTTC
clone_size: -; v_call: TRBV19; d_call: -; j_call: TRBJ2-6; cdr3_aa: CASSSLRSGANVLTF; cdr3_nt: TGTGCCAGTAGTTCCCTCCGCTCTGGGGCCAACGTCCTGACTTTC
clone_size: -; v_call: TRBV27; d_call: -; j_call: TRBJ2-7; cdr3_aa: CASSLGPRQIYEQYF; cdr3_nt: TGTGCCAGCAGTTTAGGCCCGAGACAGATATACGAGCAGTACTTC
clone_size: -; v_call: TRBV9; d_call: TRBD2; j_call: TRBJ2-5; cdr3_aa: CASSVASGTRAQYF; cdr3_nt: TGTGCCAGCAGCGTAGCTAGCGGTACACGGGCCCAGTACTTC
clone_size: -; v_call: TRBV28; d_call: -; j_call: TRBJ1-1; cdr3_aa: CASSTPRLEAFF; cdr3_nt: TGTGCCAGCAGCACTCCCCGGTTGGAAGCTTTCTTT
clone_size: -; v_call: TRBV28; d_call: TRBD1; j_call: TRBJ1-2; cdr3_aa: CASRSQGARNGYTF; cdr3_nt: TGTGCCAGCAGATCTCAGGGGGCGCGGAACGGCTACACCTTC
clone_size: -; v_call: TRBV5-1; d_call: TRBD1; j_call: TRBJ2-1; cdr3_aa: CASSWSGQGRHNEQFF; cdr3_nt: TGCGCCAGCAGCTGGTCCGGACAGGGGCGTCACAATGAGCAGTTCTTC